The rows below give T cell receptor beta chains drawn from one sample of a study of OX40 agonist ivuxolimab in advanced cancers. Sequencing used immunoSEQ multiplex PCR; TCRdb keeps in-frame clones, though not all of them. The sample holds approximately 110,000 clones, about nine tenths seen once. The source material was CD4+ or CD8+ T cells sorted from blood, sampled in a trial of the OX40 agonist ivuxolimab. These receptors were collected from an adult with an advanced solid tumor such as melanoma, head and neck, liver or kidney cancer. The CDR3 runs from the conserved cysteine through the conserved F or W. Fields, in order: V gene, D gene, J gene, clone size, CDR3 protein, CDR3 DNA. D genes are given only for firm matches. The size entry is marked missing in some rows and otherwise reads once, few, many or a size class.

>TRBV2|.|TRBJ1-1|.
CASSEEAGTEAFF
TGTGCCAGCAGTGAAGAGGCAGGCACTGAAGCTTTCTTT
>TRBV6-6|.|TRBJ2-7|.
CASSRRFYEQYF
TGTGCCAGCAGCCGTCGATTCTACGAGCAGTACTTC
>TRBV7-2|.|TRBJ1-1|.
CASSLVGRNTEAFF
TGTGCCAGCAGCTTAGTCGGGAGGAACACTGAAGCTTTCTTT
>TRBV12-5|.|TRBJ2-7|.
CASGLRAPYEQYF
TGTGCTAGTGGTTTGCGGGCCCCCTACGAGCAGTACTTC
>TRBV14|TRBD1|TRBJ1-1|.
CASSRQGAGTEAFF
TGTGCCAGCAGCCGACAGGGTGCGGGCACTGAAGCTTTCTTT
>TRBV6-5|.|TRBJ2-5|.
CASSYADRSTTQYF
TGTGCCAGCAGTTACGCAGACAGGAGCACGACCCAGTACTTC
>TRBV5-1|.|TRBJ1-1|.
CASKSTLGGTEAFF
TGCGCCAGCAAGTCCACTCTGGGTGGCACTGAAGCTTTCTTT
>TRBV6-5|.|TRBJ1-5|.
CASSPRGEDQPQHF
TGTGCCAGCAGCCCCCGGGGGGAAGATCAGCCCCAGCATTTT
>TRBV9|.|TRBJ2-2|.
CASSVVPNTGELFF
TGTGCCAGCAGCGTAGTACCGAACACCGGGGAGCTGTTTTTT
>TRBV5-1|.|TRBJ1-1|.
CASSLKDRPTEAFF
TGCGCCAGCAGCTTGAAGGACCGCCCGACTGAAGCTTTCTTT
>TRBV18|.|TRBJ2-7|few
CASSPEPSYEQYF
TGTGCCAGCTCACCAGAACCCTCCTACGAGCAGTACTTC
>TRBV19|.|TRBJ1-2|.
CASRNTGNYGYTF
TGTGCCAGTAGAAATACAGGGAACTATGGCTACACCTTC